Below, 18 T cell receptor beta chains from the same sample are listed, as sequenced in a study of human T cells and chemical hapten exposure. One entry per CDR3 protein results from TCRdb running MiXCR on the RACE reads. The sample shows about 350,000 distinct CDR3 sequences, roughly 6% of them seen only once. The time point here: patch test 2, 6 weeks after DPC sensitization. The treatment was: therapeutic diphenylcyclopropenone sensitization with weekly scalp DPC. The sample in question was whole blood, obtained in connection with sensitization to the hapten diphenylcyclopropenone (DPC). These receptors were collected from a woman aged 18 to 35 with alopecia areata. Some clones in this sample may be carry-over from other donors' samples.

This clonotype was observed a handful of times. This chain uses TRBV7-3 with TRBJ1-1; maybe TRBD1 (5 bases). Germline loops: CDR1 SGHTA, CDR2 FQGTGA. V gave up 5 bases and J gave up 0 bases, with 13 bases separating them. The length of the CDR3 is 15 residues. For the CDR3, the DNA is TGTGCCAGCAGCCCCGTAGGGGCCCTGAACACTGAAGCTTTCTTT. Translated, it gives CASSPVGALNTEAFF.

This clonotype was observed a few times. V and J are TRBV12-3 or TRBV12-4 and TRBJ1-1; the D is unclear. Trimming cost V 5 bases and J 0 bases, with 16 bases left between them. CDR3 length: 16 residues. CDR3 coding DNA: TGTGCCAGCAGTCCTCCATCCATGAGGCTGAACACTGAAGCTTTCTTT. This gives the protein CASSPPSMRLNTEAFF.

This clonotype was seen a few times. V gene TRBV12-3 or TRBV12-4 combines with J gene TRBJ2-3, with a tentative D call TRBD1 (6 bases). V lost 1 base to trimming and J lost 0 bases, with 14 bases between them. This CDR3 has 17 residues. CDR3 in DNA: TGTGCCAGCAGTTTAGTTTGGGGACAACCAAGCACAGATACGCAGTATTTT. The encoded protein is CASSLVWGQPSTDTQYF.

This clonotype was seen many times. The rearrangement links TRBV7-2 to TRBJ1-5; 8 nucleotides agree with TRBD1. Trimming cost V 9 bases and J 6 bases; bases outside gene matches: 10. CDR1 is SGHTA, CDR2 FQGNSA, per germline. CDR3 size: 14 residues. The CDR3 loop is CARRGRGQVQPQHF. CDR3 DNA sequence: TGTGCCAGAAGGGGCAGGGGGCAGGTTCAGCCCCAGCATTTT.

The chain has TRBV3-1 and TRBJ2-2, with D unclear. This CDR3 comprises 13 residues. Trimming removed 4 bases at V and 4 bases at J, with 7 bases between. Looked up from germline, CDR1 is LGHDT and CDR2 is YNNKEL (reference sequence). CDR3 region: CASSLSVTGELFF. Written as DNA, the CDR3 is TGTGCCAGCAGCCTTTCTGTCACCGGGGAGCTGTTTTTT.

The chain carries TRBV25-1 and TRBJ1-1; D remains ambiguous. The V and J ends lost 1 base and 0 bases respectively, with 6 bases between them. The CDR3 is 14 amino acids. Per germline, CDR1 MGHDK and CDR2 SYGVNS. The CDR3 sequence is CASSESAVNTEAFF. The CDR3 DNA follows: TGTGCCAGCAGTGAATCCGCAGTGAACACTGAAGCTTTCTTT.

This clonotype was observed a handful of times. CDR3 protein: CASSPGQGRNIQYF. The CDR3 DNA reads as TGTGCCAGCAGCCCCGGACAGGGAAGGAACATTCAGTACTTC. The chain joins TRBV11-2 to TRBJ2-4; 8 bases are shared with TRBD1. The germline gives CDR1 SGHAT, CDR2 FQNNGV. The trim removed 5 bases at V and 7 bases at J, leaving 7 bases unmatched. The CDR3 length is 14 residues.

This chain links TRBV5-4 with TRBJ2-3; no clear D. This CDR3 comprises 13 residues. The V gene's germline CDR1 is SGHNT and CDR2 YYREEE (reference sequence). V lost 4 bases and J 1 base, leaving 7 bases between the germline ends. CDR3 sequence (DNA): TGTGCCAGCAGCACCACGGGCACAGATACGCAGTATTTT. Translation: CASSTTGTDTQYF.

The chain has TRBV4-2 and TRBJ1-4; a possible D gene is TRBD1 (6 bases). This CDR3 has 16 residues. Trimming pared 3 bases from V and 4 bases from J, leaving 15 bases between. From germline, CDR1 is LGHNA and CDR2 YNFKEQ. For the CDR3, the DNA is TGTGCCAGCAGCCAGACGACGGACAGAGTTAATGAAAAACTGTTTTTT. This encodes CASSQTTDRVNEKLFF.

This clonotype was counted only a few times. The rearrangement links TRBV12-3 or TRBV12-4 to TRBJ1-1; TRBD1 matches 10 bases. The V segment lost 7 bases and the J segment 1 base; nucleotides outside the gene matches: 6. The CDR3 length is 15 residues. CDR3 region: CASNLGQGGNTEAFF. CDR3 sequence (DNA): TGTGCCAGCAACTTAGGACAGGGGGGGAACACTGAAGCTTTCTTT.

The chain has TRBV5-4 and TRBJ2-3; D may match TRBD1 or TRBD2 (5 bases each). CDR1 and CDR2 (germline): SGHNT, YYREEE (reference sequence). The CDR3 spans 14 residues. V lost 6 bases, J lost 0 bases, and 11 bases lay in between. CDR3 residues: CASTGPPSTDTQYF. DNA for the CDR3: TGTGCCAGCACGGGGCCCCCTAGCACAGATACGCAGTATTTT. The whole variable domain, filled in from reference TRBV5-4 and TRBJ2-3, reads ETGVTQSPTHLIKTRGQQVTLRCSSQSGHNTVSWYQQALGQGPQFIFQYYREEENGRGNFPPRFSGLQFPNYSSELNVNALELDDSALYLCASTGPPSTDTQYFGPGTRLTVL.

The table lists this clonotype with many counts. This chain links TRBV7-9 with TRBJ2-1; D is unclear. This CDR3 region has 12 residues. CDR1 and CDR2 (germline): SEHNR, FQNEAQ (reference sequence). The V gene lost 2 bases and the J gene lost 5 bases, with 4 bases spanning the gap. The CDR3 coding sequence is TGTGCCAGCAGCTTACGGAACAATGAGCAGTTCTTC. Protein sequence: CASSLRNNEQFF.

The V and J genes are TRBV20-1 and TRBJ2-2, with D maybe TRBD2 (6 bases). Deletions cut 3 bases from V and 1 base from J, with 9 bases between. CDR3 size: 14 residues. Germline CDR1 reads DFQATT; CDR2 reads SNEGSKA (reference sequence). The CDR3 DNA reads TGCAGTGCTAGGGAGGGAGGGAACACCGGGGAGCTGTTTTTT. This codes for CSAREGGNTGELFF.

This clonotype was picked up a small number of times. The J gene is TRBJ2-7, the V gene TRBV4-2, with 8 bases lining up with TRBD2. The CDR3 is made up of 14 amino acids. Looked up from germline, CDR1 is LGHNA and CDR2 is YNFKEQ. V shed 0 bases and J 3 bases; nucleotides not matched to a gene: 1. CDR3 sequence reads: CASSQDGTSYEQYF. CDR3 DNA: TGTGCCAGCAGCCAAGACGGGACTAGCTACGAGCAGTACTTC.

This clonotype was detected many times. This chain links TRBV7-8 with TRBJ1-5; a weak D match, TRBD1 (5 bases). Between the trimmed V and J ends, which lost 3 bases and 6 bases, there was a span of 12 bases. This CDR3 region has 14 residues. Germline CDR1 and CDR2: SGHVS and FQNEAQ. CDR3 DNA sequence: TGTGCCAGCAGCTTGGTACAGGCCGGTCAGCCCCAGCATTTT. Protein sequence: CASSLVQAGQPQHF.

The chain joins TRBV4-3 to TRBJ2-3; a weak D match, TRBD2 (5 bases). CDR1 is LGHNA and CDR2 is YSLEER in the germline V gene. The CDR3 is 14 residues long. The V gene lost 4 bases and the J gene lost 0 bases, with 8 bases spanning the gap. CDR3 protein: CASSPDFSTDTQYF. The CDR3 DNA reads as TGCGCCAGCAGCCCGGACTTTAGCACAGATACGCAGTATTTT.

The table lists this clonotype with many counts. The rearrangement uses TRBV6-2 or TRBV6-3 and TRBJ1-1; possibly TRBD1 for D (6 bases). Between the trimmed V and J ends, which lost 5 bases and 6 bases, there was a span of 16 bases. Germline values: CDR1 MNHEY, CDR2 SVGEGT. The CDR3 spans 14 residues. CDR3 in DNA: TGTGCCAGCAGTCCCGTGAGGGGGGCTGCTGAAGCTTTCTTT. Protein product: CASSPVRGAAEAFF.

This chain uses TRBV4-2 with TRBJ2-3; no definite D call. V gave up 0 bases and J gave up 1 base, with 8 bases separating them. Germline V CDR1 and CDR2: LGHNA, YNFKEQ. This CDR3 region has 15 residues. CDR3 loop: CASSQDLVRTDTQYF. In nucleotides, the CDR3 is TGTGCCAGCAGCCAAGATCTCGTGCGCACAGATACGCAGTATTTT.